The 16 T cell receptor beta chains reported below all come from one sample, sequenced in a study of cytomegalovirus exposure and HLA in healthy donors. The repertoire was sequenced with immunoSEQ multiplex PCR; TCRdb's copy has only in-frame clones and lacks some. Counted here are about 120,000 clones, more than 85% occurring once; the ten biggest clones make up about 4.2%. The sample taken for sequencing was PBMCs. All receptors come from a man younger than 35 in good health and CMV-seropositive.

This clone was recorded a few times. The chain links TRBV4-1 to TRBJ1-1; possible D gene TRBD1, 6 bases. Germline V gene data show CDR1 as MGHRA and CDR2 as YSYEKL. V was pared by 4 bases and J by 6 bases, with 15 bases between. This CDR3 spans 14 amino acids. The CDR3 coding sequence is TGCGCCAGCAGCCTGGTACAGGGTAGGGCTGAAGCTTTCTTT. This gives the protein CASSLVQGRAEAFF.

The gene calls are TRBV18 and TRBJ1-1; D gene ambiguous. The CDR3 covers 12 residues. CDR1 is KGHSH and CDR2 is LQKENI in the germline V gene. With 6 bases removed from V and 4 bases from J, the gap between germline ends came to 9 bases. Written as DNA, the CDR3 is TGTGCCAGCTCCGGGGTAGTCACTGAAGCTTTCTTT. Amino acids: CASSGVVTEAFF.

Here the CDR3 reads CASSLLGGGYTF. CDR3 DNA: TGTGCCAGCAGCTTGTTAGGGGGTGGCTACACCTTC. The rearrangement links TRBV5-6 to TRBJ1-2, with a weak D call TRBD1 (6 bases). Looked up from germline, CDR1 is SGHDT and CDR2 is YYEEEE. V was cut by 1 base and J by 7 bases, with 8 bases left in between. This CDR3 region has 12 residues.

The rearrangement uses TRBV6-4 and TRBJ2-1; 9 bases fit TRBD2. After removal of 2 bases from V and 6 bases from J, the junction contained 2 bases not matched to a gene. The length of the CDR3 is 14 residues. Germline V gene lookup returns CDR1 MRHNA and CDR2 SNTAGT. CDR3 amino acids: CASSDGGGANEQFF. Here the CDR3 DNA reads TGTGCCAGCAGTGACGGCGGGGGGGCCAATGAGCAGTTCTTC.

This chain links TRBV12-2 with TRBJ2-6; TRBD1 reflects the table's D call only, with no check against the DNA. TRBV12-2 represents a pseudogene. The CDR3 is 19 amino acids. The CDR3 DNA reads TGTGCAAGTCGCTTAACCCGGGACAGGGGGCGGTCTGGGGCCAACGTCCTGACTTTC. It is translated as CASRLTRDRGRSGANVLTF.

The chain uses TRBV5-1 and TRBJ1-1; D remains unclear. The CDR3 is 14 amino acids. Trimming took 0 bases from V and 1 from J, leaving 7 bases between them. Germline CDR1 reads SGHRS; CDR2 reads YFSETQ. DNA for the CDR3: TGCGCCAGCAGCTTGGTACCGGGGAACACTGAAGCTTTCTTT. Protein product: CASSLVPGNTEAFF.

This rearrangement joins TRBV2 to TRBJ2-1; a weak D match, TRBD2 (5 bases). CDR1 is SNHLY and CDR2 is FYNNEI in the germline V gene. Trimming shortened V by 4 bases and J by 1 base, and 8 bases separated the two germline ends. There are 14 residues in the CDR3. The CDR3 DNA follows: TGTGCCAGCAGTGCACTAGAGTCCTACAATGAGCAGTTCTTC. As protein: CASSALESYNEQFF.

The gene calls are TRBV5-1 and TRBJ2-7, with 8 bases lining up with TRBD1. CDR1 is SGHRS and CDR2 is YFSETQ in the germline V gene. V gave up 0 bases and J gave up 4 bases; unmatched junction bases: 6. The CDR3 has 15 amino acids. In DNA, the CDR3 is TGCGCCAGCAGCTTGGAGACAGGGGCGACGTACGAGCAGTACTTC. This codes for CASSLETGATYEQYF.

J is TRBJ2-5 and V is TRBV7-9, with D perhaps matching TRBD2 (5 bases). Trimming stripped 5 bases from V and 2 bases from J, with 18 bases between. The germline CDR1 and CDR2 sequences are SEHNR and FQNEAQ (reference sequence). The length of the CDR3 is 16 residues. DNA of the CDR3: TGTGCCAGCAGCCCAATCCCCCGGGGAAATCAAGAGACCCAGTACTTC. The encoded protein is CASSPIPRGNQETQYF.

This sequence joins TRBV2 and TRBJ2-5; the match to TRBD1 covers 8 bases. Trimming at V came to 4 bases and at J to 4 bases, leaving 5 bases not matched to a gene. This CDR3 is 14 amino acids long. The germline V gene has CDR1 SNHLY and CDR2 FYNNEI. CDR3 sequence (DNA): TGTGCCAGCAGTGTCAGGGGGCGCGCAGAGACCCAGTACTTC. It specifies CASSVRGRAETQYF.

This chain connects TRBV5-4 to TRBJ1-1, with 10 bases that match TRBD1. The trim removed 2 bases at V and 0 bases at J, leaving 4 bases unmatched. This CDR3 spans 16 amino acids. CDR1 SGHNT and CDR2 YYREEE come from the germline V gene (reference sequence). CDR3 sequence: CASSFRTGGMNTEAFF. The CDR3 DNA sequence: TGTGCCAGCAGCTTTAGGACAGGGGGTATGAACACTGAAGCTTTCTTT.

The chain is built from TRBV7-6 and TRBJ2-2, with 12 positions matching TRBD1. The CDR3 runs 18 residues. Germline CDR1 SGHVS, CDR2 FNYEAQ. V lost 5 bases, J lost 6 bases, and 13 bases stayed unmatched. This CDR3 reads CASSPGQGALLSPGELFF. The DNA for the CDR3 is TGTGCCAGCAGCCCGGGACAGGGGGCCCTCCTTTCTCCCGGGGAGCTGTTTTTT.

This clone was seen a handful of times. The V call is TRBV30, the J call TRBJ1-1; D gene unclear. The V end was cut by 4 bases, the J end by 1 base, with 13 bases between. This CDR3 has 14 amino acids. The germline V gene has CDR1 GTSNPN and CDR2 SVGIG (reference sequence). In DNA form, the CDR3 reads TGTGCCTGGAAGCCGACGGAGTCGAACACTGAAGCTTTCTTT. Its protein product is CAWKPTESNTEAFF. Full variable domain (outside the CDR3, taken from reference TRBV30 and TRBJ1-1): SQTIHQWPATLVQPVGSPLSLECTVEGTSNPNLYWYRQAAGRGLQLLFYSVGIGQISSEVPQNLSASRPQDRQFILSSKKLLLSDSGFYLCAWKPTESNTEAFFGQGTRLTVV.

The V and J genes are TRBV11-2 and TRBJ1-2, with a weak D call TRBD1 (6 bases). CDR3 size: 13 residues. Trimming left V 1 base short and J 7 bases short, with 10 bases between. CDR1 SGHAT and CDR2 FQNNGV come from the germline V gene. The CDR3 nucleotides are TGTGCCAGCAGCTTAGGAGCGGGGGCTGGCTACACCTTC. Protein: CASSLGAGAGYTF.

The chain joins TRBV2 to TRBJ2-1; tentatively, D is TRBD2 (5 bases). CDR3 length: 14 amino acids. The V end lost 6 bases, the J end lost 5 bases, and 14 bases lay between the germline ends. Germline V gives CDR1 SNHLY, CDR2 FYNNEI. As DNA, the CDR3 is TGTGCCAGCAGCTTCGGAGGAATCCACAATGAGCAGTTCTTC. This sequence encodes CASSFGGIHNEQFF.

This clone was detected once. The chain links TRBV29-1 to TRBJ2-1; possible D gene TRBD2, 5 bases. Germline values: CDR1 SQVTM, CDR2 ANQGSEA. The CDR3 is 13 amino acids. Trimming removed 1 base from V and 4 bases from J, with 8 bases in between. Written as DNA, the CDR3 is TGCAGCGTTGAAGCTAGCTGGTACAATGAGCAGTTCTTC. Residues: CSVEASWYNEQFF.